The T cell receptor (beta chain) described here comes from a study of CD8 T cells in Susac syndrome. Roughly 0.5 to 1 ug RNA was reverse transcribed with random hexamers. From the immunoSEQ multiplex PCR reads, TCRdb called clonotypes with MiXCR, one entry per CDR3 protein. The top ten hold 0.09% to 0.15% of the sample, which has 400,000 to 550,000 distinct CDR3 sequences, approximately 85% seen once. Germline V gene lookup returns CDR1 MNHEY and CDR2 SMNVEV (reference sequence). The CDR3 contains 14 residues. V lost 5 bases and J 0 bases, leaving 10 bases between the germline ends. The specimen sequenced was CD8+ T cells from PBMCs. The receptor was derived from a human donor with multiple sclerosis. J is TRBJ1-1 and V is TRBV27; D may be TRBD1 (6 bases). The CDR3 sequence is CASSVDRLNTEAFF. DNA for the CDR3: TGTGCCAGCAGTGTAGACAGGCTGAACACTGAAGCTTTCTTT.